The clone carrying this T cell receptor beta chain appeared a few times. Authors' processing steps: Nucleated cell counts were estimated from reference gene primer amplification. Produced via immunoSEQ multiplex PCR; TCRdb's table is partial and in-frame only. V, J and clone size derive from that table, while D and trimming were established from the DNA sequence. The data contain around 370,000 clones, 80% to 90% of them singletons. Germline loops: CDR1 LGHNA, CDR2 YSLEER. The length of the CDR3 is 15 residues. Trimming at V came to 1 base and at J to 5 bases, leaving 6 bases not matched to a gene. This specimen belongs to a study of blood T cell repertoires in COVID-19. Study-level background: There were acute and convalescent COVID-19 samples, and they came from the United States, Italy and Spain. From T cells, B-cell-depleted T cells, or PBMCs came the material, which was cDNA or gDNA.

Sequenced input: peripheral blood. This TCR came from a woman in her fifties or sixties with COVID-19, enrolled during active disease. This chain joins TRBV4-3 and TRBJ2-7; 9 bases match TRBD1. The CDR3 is CASSQGYRGPDEQYF. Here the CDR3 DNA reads TGCGCCAGCAGCCAAGGGTACAGGGGGCCTGACGAGCAGTACTTC.